This TCR beta chain was profiled in a study of vaccination and CD4 T cells after COVID-19. Oncomine TCR Beta short-read sequencing was applied to DNA from cultured CD4+ T cells. In this case, cultured CD4+ T cells provided the extracted genomic DNA. TCRdb independently ran MiXCR on the PCR reads; one entry per CDR3 protein. Among fewer than 9,500 distinct CDR3 sequences, approximately 36% were seen once, and the ten largest hold about a fifth. With regard to this clonotype: The antigen is undetermined. Sequence at one end of the junction differs from germline and may be a read error.

Treatment reported: approximately nine-day PBMC culture with coronavirus spike peptide pools or control peptides (ViraFEST assay). Researchers collected the unexposed donor's CD4+ T cells before the COVID-19 pandemic (2011-2018). The germline CDR1 and CDR2 sequences are SSHAT and FNYEAQ (reference sequence). This CDR3 is 15 amino acids long. Sequenced sample: CD4+ T cells from blood, cultured in vitro. The TCR comes from a human donor in good health. The rearrangement links TRBV7-7 to TRBJ2-1, with 13 bases matching TRBD2. In DNA, the CDR3 is TGTGCTAGCAGCTTAGGGACTAGCGGGAATAATGAGCAGTTCTTC. It is translated as CASSLGTSGNNEQFF.